These T cell receptor beta chains were read from a single sample in a study of breast tumors, draining lymph nodes, adjacent tissues. TCRdb processed the multiplex PCR reads anew with MiXCR; each CDR3 protein has one entry. The data show under 250,000 distinct CDR3 sequences, 32% seen once. The material sequenced was axillary lymph node tissue. The source of these receptors is a female donor with breast cancer. Some clones in this sample may be carry-over from other donors' samples. The CDR3 runs from the conserved cysteine through the conserved F or W. Fields, in order: clone size, V gene, J gene, D gene, CDR3 DNA, CDR3 protein. D genes are given only for firm matches. Expanded clones are given a class, and other clones once, few, many or no size at all.

NA	TRBV27	TRBJ2-2	NA	TGTGCCAGCAGTAGGTGGGAGGGGGCCGGGGAGCTGTTTTTT	CASSRWEGAGELFF
many	TRBV28	TRBJ2-7	NA	TGTGCCAGCAGTTTCGAGGGGGGCTACGAGCAGTACTTC	CASSFEGGYEQYF
many	TRBV5-1	TRBJ2-3	NA	TGCGCCAGCAGCTTACAGGGACAAACAGATACGCAGTATTTT	CASSLQGQTDTQYF
NA	TRBV20-1	TRBJ1-5	TRBD1	TGCAGTCTCGCCGGGACAGTTAATCAGCCCCAGCATTTT	CSLAGTVNQPQHF
NA	TRBV2	TRBJ2-7	TRBD1	TGTGCCAGCAGTGTAGCGAGACAGGGGGCGGGCTACGAGCAGTACTTC	CASSVARQGAGYEQYF
NA	TRBV25-1	TRBJ1-4	NA	TGTGCCAGCAGTCCCCGGTTGGGGGTTAATGAAAAAATGTTTTTT	CASSPRLGVNEKMFF
many	TRBV27	TRBJ1-5	NA	TGTGCCAGCAGCGGCGACCTTTATAGCAATCAGCCCCAGCATTTT	CASSGDLYSNQPQHF
many	TRBV19	TRBJ2-5	NA	TGTGCCAGTAGCCTTACACAGGGAAGAAAAGAGACCCAGTACTTC	CASSLTQGRKETQYF
NA	TRBV10-1	TRBJ2-3	NA	TGCGCCAGCAGTGAGGCCCCGTTTTCAGCCGGGGGGCCAGATACGCAGTATTTT	CASSEAPFSAGGPDTQYF
NA	TRBV7-9	TRBJ1-3	TRBD1	TGTGCCAGCGCCATGACAGGGGTAAACTCTGGAAACGCCATATATTTT	CASAMTGVNSGNAIYF
many	TRBV9	TRBJ2-7	TRBD2	TGTGCCAGCAGCGTAGCCCCGACTAGCGGGAGGGCCGCGCAGTACTTC	CASSVAPTSGRAAQYF
many	TRBV20-1	TRBJ1-4	NA	TGCAGTGCGCCTACATCTAGTAATGAAAAACTGTTTTTT	CSAPTSSNEKLFF
many	TRBV2	TRBJ2-7	TRBD2	TGTGCCAGCAGTGGGGGGGGCTCCTACGAGCAGTACTTC	CASSGGGSYEQYF
many	TRBV5-8	TRBJ1-3	NA	TGTGCCAGCAGCTCCCCCGGGGCTTACTCTGGAAACACCATATATTTT	CASSSPGAYSGNTIYF
many	TRBV7-9	TRBJ2-3	TRBD2	TGTGCCAGCAGCTCCCAAGGACTAGGCACAGATACGCAGTATTTT	CASSSQGLGTDTQYF
NA	TRBV20-1	TRBJ1-2	NA	TGCAGTGCACCCCTTACCGGGGCGGGGGGCATTGGCTATGGCTACACCTTC	CSAPLTGAGGIGYGYTF
many	TRBV2	TRBJ2-2	NA	TGTGCCAGCAGTGAATCGTTAGACGGGGAGCTGTTTTTT	CASSESLDGELFF
many	TRBV19	TRBJ2-2	TRBD2	TGTGCCAGTAGTATCCGGACTAGCGGGAGGGCGAACACCGGGGAGCTGTTTTTT	CASSIRTSGRANTGELFF
many	TRBV30	TRBJ1-5	TRBD1	TGTGCCTGGAGTGAGGGACAGGGTCATCAGCCCCAGCATTTT	CAWSEGQGHQPQHF
many	TRBV7-8	TRBJ2-2	NA	TGTGCCAGCAGCTTACGTCCGGGCGCGAACACCGGGGAGCTGTTTTTT	CASSLRPGANTGELFF